These 17 T cell receptor beta chains came from one sample sequenced in a study of siplizumab effects on memory and regulatory T cells. Sequenced by immunoSEQ multiplex PCR; TCRdb stores in-frame clones only, minus some. The profile shows nearly 95,000 clones, 94% of them singletons. The sequencing input was non-Treg CD4+ T cells sorted from blood. The receptors were sampled from a human donor in good health.

The chain joins TRBV9 to TRBJ2-6, with TRBD1 as a possible D gene (6 bases). Trimming pared 3 bases from V and 0 bases from J, leaving 13 bases between. The CDR3 covers 17 residues. The germline V gene encodes CDR1 SGDLS and CDR2 YYNGEE. The CDR3 DNA is TGTGCCAGCAGCGCGGGACATAGAAACTCTGGGGCCAACGTCCTGACTTTC. It specifies CASSAGHRNSGANVLTF.

The CDR3 bases are TGTGCCAGCAGCTTGGAGGTTATAGGGAACACTGAAGCTTTCTTT. It is translated as CASSLEVIGNTEAFF. The rearrangement joins TRBV5-8 to TRBJ1-1; D is undetermined. The CDR3 is made up of 15 amino acids. Germline V CDR1 and CDR2: SGHTS, YDEGEE. Deletions cut 0 bases from V and 1 base from J, with 10 bases between.

The rearrangement links TRBV11-2 to TRBJ2-3; D uncertain. The V gene's germline CDR1 is SGHAT and CDR2 FQNNGV. This CDR3 comprises 12 residues. V shed 5 bases and J shed 6 bases, with 9 bases lying between them. CDR3 DNA: TGTGCCAGCAGCCCGAGCGTGGATACGCAGTATTTT. Its protein product is CASSPSVDTQYF.

The chain combines TRBV6-4 with TRBJ2-1, with 10 nucleotides matching TRBD2. The CDR3 covers 15 residues. CDR1 is MRHNA, CDR2 SNTAGT, per germline. V shed 3 bases and J 8 bases; nucleotides not matched to a gene: 7. Written as DNA, the CDR3 is TGTGCCAGCAGTGAGTCCAGCGGGAGGGCCCATGAGCAGTTCTTC. Translation gives CASSESSGRAHEQFF.

CDR3 coding DNA: TGTGCCAGCAGCTCGACCTTACAGTCGCGGAATGAAAAACTGTTTTTT. Amino acid sequence: CASSSTLQSRNEKLFF. V gene TRBV11-1 combines with J gene TRBJ1-4; D is undetermined. In germline, CDR1 is SGHAT, CDR2 FQDESV (reference sequence). Trimming cost V 4 bases and J 5 bases, with 17 bases left between them. The CDR3 contains 16 residues.

The rearrangement links TRBV4-2 to TRBJ2-5; 9 positions match TRBD2. There are 18 residues in the CDR3. Germline V gene sequence: CDR1 LGHNA, CDR2 YNFKEQ. The junction had 9 bases not matched to a gene; V was cut back by 0 bases and J by 1 base. The CDR3 here is CASSQDGPQAGGQETQYF. In DNA form, the CDR3 reads TGTGCCAGCAGCCAAGATGGGCCCCAAGCGGGGGGCCAAGAGACCCAGTACTTC.

The chain links TRBV9 to TRBJ2-7; D is unresolved. Germline assignment: CDR1 SGDLS and CDR2 YYNGEE. The CDR3 consists of 10 residues. V was cut by 4 bases and J by 5 bases, with 4 bases left in between. The CDR3, as DNA: TGTGCCAGCAGCCTTAACGAGCAGTACTTC. Its translation: CASSLNEQYF.

The CDR3 sequence: CASRPGTSGITDTQYF. CDR3 in DNA: TGTGCCAGCAGACCCGGGACTAGCGGGATTACAGATACGCAGTATTTT. The genes are TRBV13 and TRBJ2-3; 13 bases are shared with TRBD2. The germline V gene has CDR1 PRHDT and CDR2 FYEKMQ (reference sequence). The CDR3 is made up of 16 amino acids. Trimming removed 6 bases from V and 3 bases from J; junction bases left unmatched: 6. The full variable domain, completed using reference TRBV13 and TRBJ2-3, is AAGVIQSPRHLIKEKRETATLKCYPIPRHDTVYWYQQGPGQDPQFLISFYEKMQSDKGSIPDRFSAQQFSDYHSELNMSSLELGDSALYFCASRPGTSGITDTQYFGPGTRLTVL.

As for this clone: Within the sample, other DNA sequences also encode this same CDR3. This rearrangement joins TRBV27 to TRBJ1-2; perhaps TRBD1 as D (6 bases). From germline, CDR1 is MNHEY and CDR2 SMNVEV (reference sequence). The CDR3 consists of 11 residues. The V end was cut by 6 bases, the J end by 4 bases, with 6 bases between. For the CDR3, the DNA is TGTGCCAGCAGGGACAGCTATGGCTACACCTTC. It specifies CASRDSYGYTF.

The rearrangement joins TRBV18 to TRBJ1-2, with TRBD1 matching over 10 bases. CDR3 length: 15 amino acids. Germline trimming cut 2 bases from V and 4 bases from J; bases unmatched to any gene: 4. Germline assignment: CDR1 KGHSH and CDR2 LQKENI. The CDR3 region has the DNA TGTGCCAGCTCACCAGGACAGGGGGGTGGCTATGGCTACACCTTC. This encodes CASSPGQGGGYGYTF.

V and J are TRBV7-2 and TRBJ2-3, with 9 nucleotides matching TRBD1. The CDR3 sequence is 16 residues long. Germline CDR1 and CDR2: SGHTA and FQGNSA. Trimming at V came to 0 bases and at J to 3 bases, leaving 4 bases not matched to a gene. The DNA of the CDR3 is TGTGCCAGCAGCTTAGCGGGGGGGACAGGGACAGATACGCAGTATTTT. Its translation is CASSLAGGTGTDTQYF.

V gene TRBV29-1 combines with J gene TRBJ1-1; 9 bases fit TRBD1. V was pared by 7 bases and J by 4 bases, with 13 bases of the junction left unmatched. The CDR3 runs 15 residues. CDR1 is SQVTM, CDR2 ANQGSEA, per germline. CDR3 in DNA: TGCAGCGCTTTACTCATGGACAGGGGAGGCACTGAAGCTTTCTTT. This sequence encodes CSALLMDRGGTEAFF. The full variable domain, rest sourced from reference TRBV29-1 and TRBJ1-1, is SAVISQKPSRDICQRGTSLTIQCQVDSQVTMMFWYRQQPGQSLTLIATANQGSEATYESGFVIDKFPISRPNLTFSTLTVSNMSPEDSSIYLCSALLMDRGGTEAFFGQGTRLTVV.

The V gene is TRBV27, the J gene TRBJ1-1; tentatively, D is TRBD1 (6 bases). This CDR3 region has 14 residues. V was cut by 3 bases and J by 4 bases, with 12 bases left in between. Looked up from germline, CDR1 is MNHEY and CDR2 is SMNVEV (reference sequence). DNA for the CDR3: TGTGCCAGCAGTTTGGTCAGGGGTGGCACTGAAGCTTTCTTT. Protein product: CASSLVRGGTEAFF.

This sequence joins TRBV9 and TRBJ2-7, with TRBD1 as a possible D gene (5 bases). The V end lost 3 bases, the J end lost 1 base, and 11 bases lay between the germline ends. The germline V gene has CDR1 SGDLS and CDR2 YYNGEE. The CDR3 is made up of 14 amino acids. As DNA, the CDR3 is TGTGCCAGCAGCGAGGGGTTATCGTCCTACGAGCAGTACTTC. Its translation is CASSEGLSSYEQYF.

This sequence joins TRBV7-2 and TRBJ2-2; TRBD2 agrees at 8 bases. CDR1 and CDR2 from the germline V gene are SGHTA and FQGNSA. CDR3 length: 17 residues. With V trimmed by 5 bases and J by 5 bases, 13 bases remained unmatched. The CDR3 is CASSKDGTRRLTGELFF. The CDR3 nucleotides read TGTGCCAGCAGCAAAGATGGGACTAGGAGGCTAACCGGGGAGCTGTTTTTT.

This chain joins TRBV4-2 and TRBJ1-3; the D is unclear. The CDR3 contains 16 residues. Looked up from germline, CDR1 is LGHNA and CDR2 is YNFKEQ. The germline V and J ends were trimmed by 2 bases and 0 bases, with 11 bases remaining between them. Here the CDR3 DNA reads TGTGCCAGCAGCCAATCAGCAGTCTTCTCTGGAAACACCATATATTTT. This codes for CASSQSAVFSGNTIYF.

This clone was counted once. This chain joins TRBV6-6 and TRBJ1-4; a possible D gene is TRBD1 (6 bases). Germline-derived CDR1 and CDR2 are MNHNY and SVGAGI (reference sequence). The V end lost 3 bases, the J end lost 5 bases, and 13 bases lay between the germline ends. This CDR3 comprises 15 residues. CDR3: CASSYGKGVNEKLFF. The CDR3 DNA sequence: TGTGCCAGCAGTTATGGGAAGGGGGTCAATGAAAAACTGTTTTTT.